The 30 T cell receptor beta chains presented below share a single source sample, sequenced in a study of blood T cell repertoires in COVID-19. Clones were read by immunoSEQ multiplex PCR, and TCRdb kept only the in-frame ones, dropping some. Among about 210,000 clones, 85% to 90% were seen once, and the ten largest hold 1.2%. Material: PBMCs or T cells enriched from blood (not recorded which). All receptors derive from a man aged 30 to 45 who had recovered from COVID-19.

V usage is TRBV3-1 (or the pseudogene TRBV3-2) and J usage is TRBJ1-6; 7 bases are shared with TRBD1. Germline loops: CDR1 LGHDT, CDR2 YNNKEL (reference sequence). The V and J ends lost 7 bases and 5 bases, in that order; junction bases with no gene match: 5. This CDR3 is 14 amino acids long. In DNA form, the CDR3 reads TGTGCCAGCACGACAGGGTTGGATAATTCACCCCTCCACTTT. It translates to CASTTGLDNSPLHF.

The J gene is TRBJ2-3, the V gene TRBV4-1; tentative D call: TRBD2 (6 bases). V was shortened by 0 bases and J by 4 bases, with 14 bases between the two germline ends. Per the germline V gene, CDR1 is MGHRA and CDR2 is YSYEKL. This CDR3 region has 16 residues. CDR3 coding DNA: TGCGCCAGCAGCCAAGAAGGATCGGGGAGGTCAGATACGCAGTATTTT. Protein: CASSQEGSGRSDTQYF.

This chain joins TRBV7-9 and TRBJ1-1; D is uncertain. The CDR3 covers 15 residues. Germline assignment: CDR1 SEHNR and CDR2 FQNEAQ (reference sequence). V was trimmed by 6 bases and J by 0 bases, leaving 14 bases between them. The CDR3 nucleotides are TGTGCCAGCAGGTACAGCCGGTCAGTGAACACTGAAGCTTTCTTT. Translated: CASRYSRSVNTEAFF.

The CDR3, as DNA: TGTGCCAGCAGCCGACAGGGAAACACCATATATTTT. This translates into CASSRQGNTIYF. The rearrangement links TRBV5-5 to TRBJ1-3; maybe TRBD1 (5 bases). The germline CDR1 and CDR2 sequences are SGHKS and YYEKEE (reference sequence). This CDR3 has 12 residues. V was cut by 4 bases and J by 4 bases, with 6 bases left in between. Full variable domain (rest looked up from reference TRBV5-5 and TRBJ1-3): DAGVTQSPTHLIKTRGQQVTLRCSPISGHKSVSWYQQVLGQGPQFIFQYYEKEERGRGNFPDRFSARQFPNYSSELNVNALLLGDSALYLCASSRQGNTIYFGEGSWLTVV.

This clone was seen only once. The chain couples TRBV21-1 to TRBJ2-7; the D call TRBD2 from the table was never checked on the DNA. TRBV21-1 is a pseudogene segment. CDR3 size: 17 residues. The CDR3 is CASSKKIAGVVAYEQYF. The CDR3 DNA reads TGTGCCAGCAGCAAGAAAATAGCGGGAGTGGTTGCCTACGAGCAGTACTTC.

The rearrangement links TRBV19 to TRBJ2-5; 11 bases are a match to TRBD1. Losses at the gene ends were 5 bases for V and 5 bases for J; bases not matched to a gene: 10. Germline CDR1 and CDR2: LNHDA and SQIVND (reference sequence). The CDR3 covers 16 residues. CDR3 bases: TGTGCCAGTAGTGGCTGGGACAGGGGGAACTTTGAGACCCAGTACTTC. Protein sequence: CASSGWDRGNFETQYF. Full variable domain (outside the CDR3, taken from reference TRBV19 and TRBJ2-5): DGGITQSPKYLFRKEGQNVTLSCEQNLNHDAMYWYRQDPGQGLRLIYYSQIVNDFQKGDIAEGYSVSREKKESFPLTVTSAQKNPTAFYLCASSGWDRGNFETQYFGPGTRLLVL.

The table lists this clone with a count of one. This chain connects TRBV21-1 to TRBJ1-6; the table gives TRBD1 as D, unverified against the DNA. TRBV21-1 is tagged as a pseudogene. The CDR3 has 18 amino acids. This CDR3 reads CASSKSCQGNTYNSPLHF. The DNA for the CDR3 is TGTGCCAGCAGCAAAAGTTGTCAGGGGAACACCTATAATTCACCCCTCCACTTT.

This clone is a singleton in its sample. The chain has TRBV29-1 and TRBJ2-3; 12 bases are a match to TRBD2. The V gene's germline CDR1 is SQVTM and CDR2 ANQGSEA. With V trimmed by 0 bases and J by 0 bases, 1 base remained unmatched. The CDR3 is 16 residues long. CDR3 in DNA: TGCAGCGTTGAAGAGGGACTAGCGGGTAGCACAGATACGCAGTATTTT. Translating it yields CSVEEGLAGSTDTQYF.

The rearrangement joins TRBV24-1 to TRBJ2-3, with D possibly matching TRBD1 (5 bases). This CDR3 contains 15 residues. V gave up 5 bases and J gave up 0 bases, with 11 bases separating them. The V gene's germline CDR1 is KGHDR and CDR2 SFDVKD. CDR3 DNA sequence: TGTGCCACCAGTGCCCAGGGCAGGAGCACAGATACGCAGTATTTT. Translating it yields CATSAQGRSTDTQYF.

The rearrangement uses TRBV27 and TRBJ2-5, with D tentatively TRBD1 (6 bases). V dropped 6 bases and J dropped 1 base, with 21 bases sitting between them. CDR3 size: 17 residues. Per the germline V gene, CDR1 is MNHEY and CDR2 is SMNVEV (reference sequence). This CDR3 reads CASSHYPIQGPQETQYF. In DNA, the CDR3 is TGTGCCAGCAGCCATTATCCCATACAGGGCCCCCAAGAGACCCAGTACTTC.

The chain recombines TRBV5-1 with TRBJ1-3, with D possibly matching TRBD1 (5 bases). Trimming took 4 bases from V and 0 from J, leaving 11 bases between them. This CDR3 has 15 residues. Germline V lookup: CDR1 SGHRS, CDR2 YFSETQ. CDR3 loop: CASSRGLTSGNTIYF. CDR3 in DNA: TGCGCCAGCAGCAGGGGACTGACCTCTGGAAACACCATATATTTT. Filled out from reference TRBV5-1 and TRBJ1-3, the complete variable domain reads KAGVTQTPRYLIKTRGQQVTLSCSPISGHRSVSWYQQTPGQGLQFLFEYFSETQRNKGNFPGRFSGRQFSNSRSEMNVSTLELGDSALYLCASSRGLTSGNTIYFGEGSWLTVV.

The V and J genes are TRBV2 and TRBJ2-7; 8 positions match TRBD1. There are 14 residues in the CDR3. Germline trimming cut 6 bases from V and 2 bases from J; bases unmatched to any gene: 6. Germline V gene sequence: CDR1 SNHLY, CDR2 FYNNEI. In DNA form, the CDR3 reads TGTGCCAGCAGAACAGGGGGGCGGACCTACGAGCAGTACTTC. It specifies CASRTGGRTYEQYF.

V usage is TRBV15 and J usage is TRBJ1-6, with D possibly being TRBD1 (5 bases). V gave up 3 bases and J gave up 6 bases, with 9 bases separating them. Germline V CDR1 and CDR2: LNHNV, YYDKDF (reference sequence). There are 14 residues in the CDR3. In DNA, the CDR3 is TGTGCCACCAGCAGGACAGTCTCTAATTCACCCCTCCACTTT. It is translated as CATSRTVSNSPLHF. The variable domain in full, with the rest retrieved from reference TRBV15 and TRBJ1-6, is DAMVIQNPRYQVTQFGKPVTLSCSQTLNHNVMYWYQQKSSQAPKLLFHYYDKDFNNEADTPDNFQSRRPNTSFCFLDIRSPGLGDTAMYLCATSRTVSNSPLHFGNGTRLTVT.

The genes are TRBV19 and TRBJ1-5; 11 nucleotides match TRBD1. Trimming cost V 3 bases and J 7 bases; bases outside gene matches: 8. There are 16 residues in the CDR3. The germline CDR1 and CDR2 sequences are LNHDA and SQIVND (reference sequence). The CDR3 DNA is TGTGCCAGTAGTATTGGCGTGGGACAGGGGGGCCAGCCCCAGCATTTT. Translation gives CASSIGVGQGGQPQHF.

This clone has just a few counts. V and J are TRBV7-9 and TRBJ2-7; weak D call: TRBD2 (6 bases). This CDR3 spans 14 amino acids. Trimming took off 2 bases at V and 6 bases at J, with 14 bases between the two ends. The germline gives CDR1 SEHNR, CDR2 FQNEAQ (reference sequence). The CDR3 coding sequence is TGTGCCAGCAGCTTATTATCCCAGGGACTCGAGCAGTACTTC. Translating it yields CASSLLSQGLEQYF.

This clone was seen just once. CDR3 sequence: CASSAPGLAGLSSYEQYF. Written as DNA, the CDR3 is TGTGCCAGCAGCGCACCGGGACTAGCGGGACTCAGCTCCTACGAGCAGTACTTC. The V gene is TRBV2, the J gene TRBJ2-7, with 13 bases lining up with TRBD2. The V gene's germline CDR1 is SNHLY and CDR2 FYNNEI. Losses at the gene ends were 6 bases for V and 0 bases for J; bases not matched to a gene: 11. This CDR3 comprises 18 residues.

This clone was seen more than once but under ten times. This rearrangement joins TRBV4-3 to TRBJ2-7, with D possibly matching TRBD2 (6 bases). Germline CDR1 is LGHNA and CDR2 is YSLEER. The CDR3 contains 15 residues. V lost 2 bases, J lost 2 bases, and 13 bases lay in between. The CDR3 DNA reads as TGCGCCAGCAGCCAATCTATAGCGGCTACCTACGAGCAGTACTTC. This sequence encodes CASSQSIAATYEQYF.

V gene TRBV4-1 combines with J gene TRBJ2-1, with 8 nucleotides matching TRBD1. CDR3 size: 15 residues. Germline V lookup: CDR1 MGHRA, CDR2 YSYEKL. Trimming cost V 0 bases and J 8 bases; bases outside gene matches: 6. The CDR3, as DNA: TGCGCCAGCAGCCAAGATGTTCAGGGGGCGGATGAGCAGTTCTTC. Residues: CASSQDVQGADEQFF.

The CDR3 DNA reads as TGTGCCAGCAGAAGGCCCCTTTACAGCTCCCGGGACAGGAACACTCCTAACTATGGCTACACCTTC. Translating it yields CASRRPLYSSRDRNTPNYGYTF. This chain joins TRBV28 and TRBJ1-2, with 8 nucleotides matching TRBD1. Germline V gives CDR1 MDHEN, CDR2 SYDVKM. The CDR3 spans 22 residues. Trimming took 6 bases from V and 0 from J; bases not matched to a gene: 27.

This sequence joins TRBV6-2 or TRBV6-3 and TRBJ2-3; D gene uncertain. Germline CDR1 is MNHEY and CDR2 is SVGEGT. This CDR3 is 12 amino acids long. Trimming removed 5 bases from V and 9 bases from J, with 12 bases in between. This chain's CDR3 is CASSPPGPTQYF. The CDR3 DNA reads as TGTGCCAGCAGTCCCCCGGGTCCGACGCAGTATTTT.

The rearrangement uses TRBV7-8 and TRBJ1-3; 7 positions match TRBD1. V lost 1 base and J lost 9; bases outside the gene matches: 3. This CDR3 has 13 residues. Germline V gene data show CDR1 as SGHVS and CDR2 as FQNEAQ. The CDR3 region is CASSLGQGGTIYF. CDR3 DNA sequence: TGTGCCAGCAGCTTAGGACAGGGCGGCACCATATATTTT.

The genes are TRBV30 and TRBJ2-4; D is uncertain. The CDR3 consists of 14 residues. Germline CDR1 and CDR2: GTSNPN and SVGIG (reference sequence). Between the trimmed V and J ends, which lost 4 bases and 0 bases, there was a span of 10 bases. Written as DNA, the CDR3 is TGTGCCTGGATACCGCGTTTAGCCAAAAACATTCAGTACTTC. It yields the protein CAWIPRLAKNIQYF.

The chain carries TRBV6-2 or TRBV6-3 and TRBJ1-5; 7 bases line up with TRBD1. Germline loops: CDR1 MNHEY, CDR2 SVGEGT. This CDR3 comprises 13 residues. Trimming cost V 6 bases and J 5 bases; bases outside gene matches: 4. CDR3: CASSLTGHQPQHF. Here the CDR3 DNA reads TGTGCCAGCAGCCTGACAGGGCATCAGCCCCAGCATTTT.

This chain links TRBV5-8 with TRBJ1-1; the match to TRBD1 covers 7 bases. Germline trimming cut 5 bases from V and 2 bases from J; bases unmatched to any gene: 12. CDR3 length: 16 amino acids. Germline loops: CDR1 SGHTS, CDR2 YDEGEE. This CDR3 reads CASSRDSWALNTEAFF. CDR3 in DNA: TGTGCCAGCAGTCGGGACAGTTGGGCGCTCAACACTGAAGCTTTCTTT.

The chain links TRBV19 to TRBJ1-5; weak D call: TRBD1 (5 bases). The germline V gene has CDR1 LNHDA and CDR2 SQIVND (reference sequence). V was pared by 1 base and J by 7 bases, with 11 bases between. The CDR3 sequence is 14 residues long. CDR3: CASSIVGVSQPQHF. The CDR3 bases are TGTGCCAGTAGTATAGTAGGGGTATCCCAGCCCCAGCATTTT.

The rearrangement links TRBV27 to TRBJ1-3; 7 bases line up with TRBD1. Germline V CDR1 and CDR2: MNHEY, SMNVEV (reference sequence). V lost 5 bases to trimming and J lost 2 bases; unmatched junction nucleotides: 12. This CDR3 region has 17 residues. DNA for the CDR3: TGTGCCAGCAGTCCGATTCCGGCCGGGACAGCTGGAAACACCATATATTTT. It is translated as CASSPIPAGTAGNTIYF.

This chain joins TRBV10-1 and TRBJ2-7; D call uncertain. The CDR3 is 14 amino acids. Trimming cost V 0 bases and J 2 bases, with 8 bases left between them. Germline values: CDR1 WNHNN, CDR2 SYGVQD (reference sequence). The CDR3 sequence is CASSESVSTYEQYF. CDR3 DNA: TGCGCCAGCAGTGAGTCGGTATCTACCTACGAGCAGTACTTC.

The chain recombines TRBV21-1 with TRBJ2-5; no check of the table's D call, TRBD2, against the DNA was made. TRBV21-1 is deemed a pseudogene. This CDR3 is built from 18 residues. CDR3 sequence reads: CASSKEEGLAGPQETQYF. The CDR3 DNA follows: TGTGCCAGCAGCAAAGAGGAGGGACTAGCGGGGCCCCAAGAGACCCAGTACTTC.

V usage is TRBV20-1 and J usage is TRBJ2-7; 9 bases are a match to TRBD1. CDR3 length: 11 residues. Germline V CDR1 and CDR2: DFQATT, SNEGSKA (reference sequence). J gave up 11 bases and V 3 bases, and 5 bases lay outside the gene matches. CDR3 sequence: CSARGQGRKYF. For the CDR3, the DNA is TGCAGTGCTAGGGGACAGGGAAGAAAGTACTTC.

The chain combines TRBV12-3 or TRBV12-4 with TRBJ1-2; possible D gene TRBD1, 5 bases. The CDR3 contains 11 residues. V dropped 8 bases and J dropped 5 bases, with 9 bases sitting between them. The CDR3 DNA reads as TGTGCCAGCCGCCAGGGATATGGCTACACCTTC. Its protein product is CASRQGYGYTF.